This T cell receptor (beta chain) was obtained from a study of T cell changes during pregnancy in multiple sclerosis. V shed 6 bases, J shed 2 bases, and the junction held 11 bases outside the gene matches. Per the germline V gene, CDR1 is SGHDT and CDR2 is YYEEEE. The CDR3 length is 16 residues. Sequencing used immunoSEQ multiplex PCR; TCRdb keeps in-frame clones, though not all of them. The profile covers about 79,000 clones, with about 90% appearing a single time and less than 0.6% taken by the ten largest. The TCR comes from a female donor with multiple sclerosis, enrolled in a pregnancy study. The gene calls are TRBV5-6 and TRBJ1-1; 9 bases line up with TRBD1. The sample consisted of CD4+ T cells from peripheral blood mononuclear cells, taken in the second trimester of pregnancy. The CDR3 is CASNPNRGPGNTEAFF. In nucleotides, the CDR3 is TGTGCCAGCAACCCAAACAGGGGGCCGGGTAACACTGAAGCTTTCTTT.